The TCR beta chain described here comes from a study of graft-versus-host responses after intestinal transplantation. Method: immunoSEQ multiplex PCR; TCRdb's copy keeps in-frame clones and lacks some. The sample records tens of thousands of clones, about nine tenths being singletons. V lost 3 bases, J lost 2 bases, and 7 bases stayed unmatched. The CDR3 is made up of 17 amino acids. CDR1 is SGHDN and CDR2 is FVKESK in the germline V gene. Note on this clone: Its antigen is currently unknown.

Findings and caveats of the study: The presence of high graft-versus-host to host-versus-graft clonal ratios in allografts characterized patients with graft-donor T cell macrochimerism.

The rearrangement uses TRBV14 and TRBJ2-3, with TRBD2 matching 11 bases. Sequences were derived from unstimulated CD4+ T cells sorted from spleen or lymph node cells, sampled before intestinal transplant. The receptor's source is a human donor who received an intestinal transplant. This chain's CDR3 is CASSQRGLAENTDTQYF. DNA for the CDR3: TGTGCCAGCAGCCAGAGGGGACTAGCGGAGAACACAGATACGCAGTATTTT.